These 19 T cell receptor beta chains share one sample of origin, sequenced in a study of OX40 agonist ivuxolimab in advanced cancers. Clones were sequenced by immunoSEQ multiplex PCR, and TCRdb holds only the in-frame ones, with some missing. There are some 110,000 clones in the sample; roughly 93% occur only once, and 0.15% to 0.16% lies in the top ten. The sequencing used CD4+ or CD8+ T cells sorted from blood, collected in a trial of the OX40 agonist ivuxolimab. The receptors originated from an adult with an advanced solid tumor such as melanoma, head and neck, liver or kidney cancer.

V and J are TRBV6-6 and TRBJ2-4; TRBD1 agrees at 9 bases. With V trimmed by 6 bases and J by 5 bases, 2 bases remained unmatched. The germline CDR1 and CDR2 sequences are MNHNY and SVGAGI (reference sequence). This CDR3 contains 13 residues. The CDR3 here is CASRRQGENIQYF. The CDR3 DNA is TGTGCCAGCAGGCGACAGGGGGAAAACATTCAGTACTTC.

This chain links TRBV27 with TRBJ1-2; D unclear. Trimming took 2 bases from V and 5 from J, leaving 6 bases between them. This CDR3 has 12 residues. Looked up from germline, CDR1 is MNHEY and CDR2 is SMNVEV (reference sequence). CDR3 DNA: TGTGCCAGCAGTTTACAAGGGTATGGCTACACCTTC. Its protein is CASSLQGYGYTF.

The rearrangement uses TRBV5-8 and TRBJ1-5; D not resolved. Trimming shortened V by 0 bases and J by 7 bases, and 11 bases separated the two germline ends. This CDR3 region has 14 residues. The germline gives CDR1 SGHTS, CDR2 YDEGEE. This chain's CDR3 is CASSLVAVGQPQHF. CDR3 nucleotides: TGTGCCAGCAGCTTGGTTGCGGTTGGCCAGCCCCAGCATTTT.

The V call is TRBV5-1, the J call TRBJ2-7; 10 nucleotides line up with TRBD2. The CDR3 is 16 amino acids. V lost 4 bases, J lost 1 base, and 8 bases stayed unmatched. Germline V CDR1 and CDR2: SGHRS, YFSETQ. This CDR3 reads CASSPSPGLASYEQYF. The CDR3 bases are TGCGCCAGCAGCCCGAGCCCGGGACTAGCGTCCTACGAGCAGTACTTC.

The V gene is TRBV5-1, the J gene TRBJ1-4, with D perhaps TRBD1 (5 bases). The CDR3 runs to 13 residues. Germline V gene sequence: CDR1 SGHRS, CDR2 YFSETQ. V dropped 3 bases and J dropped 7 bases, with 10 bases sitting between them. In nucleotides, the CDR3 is TGCGCCAGCAGCTCGGACACGCGTGAAAAACTGTTTTTT. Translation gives CASSSDTREKLFF.

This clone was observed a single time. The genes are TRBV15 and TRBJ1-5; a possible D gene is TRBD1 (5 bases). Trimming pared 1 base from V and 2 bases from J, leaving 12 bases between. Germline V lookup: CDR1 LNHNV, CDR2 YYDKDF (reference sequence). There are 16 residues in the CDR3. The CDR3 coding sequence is TGTGCCACCAGCAGAGGGCCCGAGACAGGCAATCAGCCCCAGCATTTT. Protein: CATSRGPETGNQPQHF. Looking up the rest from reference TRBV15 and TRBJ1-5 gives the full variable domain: DAMVIQNPRYQVTQFGKPVTLSCSQTLNHNVMYWYQQKSSQAPKLLFHYYDKDFNNEADTPDNFQSRRPNTSFCFLDIRSPGLGDTAMYLCATSRGPETGNQPQHFGDGTRLSIL.

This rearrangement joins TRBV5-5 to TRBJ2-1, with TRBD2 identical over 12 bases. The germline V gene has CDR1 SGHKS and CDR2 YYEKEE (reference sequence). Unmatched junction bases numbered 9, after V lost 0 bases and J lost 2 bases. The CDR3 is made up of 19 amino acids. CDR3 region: CASSLVASGRAKTYNEQFF. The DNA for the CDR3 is TGTGCCAGCAGCTTGGTAGCTAGCGGGAGGGCTAAGACCTACAATGAGCAGTTCTTC.

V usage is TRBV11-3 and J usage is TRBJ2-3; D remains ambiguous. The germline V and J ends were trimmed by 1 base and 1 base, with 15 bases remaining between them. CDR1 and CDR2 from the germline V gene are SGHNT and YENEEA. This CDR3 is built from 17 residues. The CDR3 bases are TGTGCCAGCAGCTTAGGGCCGCCGGCAGGACGCACAGATACGCAGTATTTT. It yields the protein CASSLGPPAGRTDTQYF.

The CDR3 reads CASSQGWVGEKLFF. The CDR3 coding sequence is TGTGCCAGCAGCCAAGGTTGGGTAGGAGAAAAACTGTTTTTT. V and J are TRBV14 and TRBJ1-4; D is uncertain. The CDR3 contains 14 residues. V lost 1 base and J lost 8, with 11 bases in between. Per germline, CDR1 SGHDN and CDR2 FVKESK.

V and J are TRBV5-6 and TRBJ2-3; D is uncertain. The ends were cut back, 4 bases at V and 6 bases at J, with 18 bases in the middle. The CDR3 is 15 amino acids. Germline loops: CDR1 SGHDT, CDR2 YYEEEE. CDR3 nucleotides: TGTGCCAGCAGCATACCGATTGGACGGAGCGATACGCAGTATTTT. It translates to CASSIPIGRSDTQYF. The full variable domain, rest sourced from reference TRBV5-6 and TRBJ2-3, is DAGVTQSPTHLIKTRGQQVTLRCSPKSGHDTVSWYQQALGQGPQFIFQYYEEEERQRGNFPDRFSGHQFPNYSSELNVNALLLGDSALYLCASSIPIGRSDTQYFGPGTRLTVL.

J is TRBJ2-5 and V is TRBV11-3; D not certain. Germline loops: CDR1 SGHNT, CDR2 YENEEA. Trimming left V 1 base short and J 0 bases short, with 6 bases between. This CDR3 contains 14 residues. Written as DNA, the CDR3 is TGTGCCAGCAGCTTAGGGCCCAACCAAGAGACCCAGTACTTC. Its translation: CASSLGPNQETQYF.

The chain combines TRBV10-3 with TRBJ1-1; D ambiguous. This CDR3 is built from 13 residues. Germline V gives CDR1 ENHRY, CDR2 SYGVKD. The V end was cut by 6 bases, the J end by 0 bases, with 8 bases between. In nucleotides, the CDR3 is TGTGCCATCAGCAAGGGAATGAACACTGAAGCTTTCTTT. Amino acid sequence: CAISKGMNTEAFF.

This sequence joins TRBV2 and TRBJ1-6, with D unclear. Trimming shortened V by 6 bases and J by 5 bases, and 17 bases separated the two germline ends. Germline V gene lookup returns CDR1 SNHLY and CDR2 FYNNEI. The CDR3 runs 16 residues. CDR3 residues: CASSDGRYIDNSPLHF. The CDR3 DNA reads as TGTGCCAGCAGCGACGGCAGGTATATCGATAATTCACCCCTCCACTTT.

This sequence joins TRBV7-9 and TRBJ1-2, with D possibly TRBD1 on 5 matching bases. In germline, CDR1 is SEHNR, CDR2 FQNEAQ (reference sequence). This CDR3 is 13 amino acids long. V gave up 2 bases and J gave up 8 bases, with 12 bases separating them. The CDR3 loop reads CASSLRVGGGYTF. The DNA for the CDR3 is TGTGCCAGCAGCTTACGAGTGGGGGGAGGCTACACCTTC.

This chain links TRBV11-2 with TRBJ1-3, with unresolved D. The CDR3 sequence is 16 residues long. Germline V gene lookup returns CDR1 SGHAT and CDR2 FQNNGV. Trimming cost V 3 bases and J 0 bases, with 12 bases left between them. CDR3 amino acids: CASSFQLAYSGNTIYF. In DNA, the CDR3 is TGTGCCAGCAGCTTTCAGCTAGCTTACTCTGGAAACACCATATATTTT.

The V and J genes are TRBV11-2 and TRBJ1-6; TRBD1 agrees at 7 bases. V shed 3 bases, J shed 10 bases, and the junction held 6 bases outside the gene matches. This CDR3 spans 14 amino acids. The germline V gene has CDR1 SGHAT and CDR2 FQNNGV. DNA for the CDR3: TGTGCCAGCAGCTTTAGGACAGGCGGCTCACCCCTCCACTTT. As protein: CASSFRTGGSPLHF.

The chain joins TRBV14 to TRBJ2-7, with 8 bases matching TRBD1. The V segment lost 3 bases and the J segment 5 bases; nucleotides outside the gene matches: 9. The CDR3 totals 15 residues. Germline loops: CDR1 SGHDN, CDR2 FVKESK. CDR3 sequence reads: CASSHVMTGEDEQYF. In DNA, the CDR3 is TGTGCCAGCAGCCACGTAATGACAGGGGAGGACGAGCAGTACTTC.

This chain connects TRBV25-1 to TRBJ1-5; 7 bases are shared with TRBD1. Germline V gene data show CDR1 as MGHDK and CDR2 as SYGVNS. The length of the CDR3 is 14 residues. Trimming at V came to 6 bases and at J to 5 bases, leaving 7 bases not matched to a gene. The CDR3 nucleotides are TGTGCCAGCAGCCAGACAGGGTTCGATCAGCCCCAGCATTTT. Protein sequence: CASSQTGFDQPQHF.

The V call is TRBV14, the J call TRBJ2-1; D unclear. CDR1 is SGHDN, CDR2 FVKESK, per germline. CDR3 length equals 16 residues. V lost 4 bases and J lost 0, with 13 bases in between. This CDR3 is CASSREIHSSYNEQFF. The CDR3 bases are TGTGCCAGCAGCCGGGAAATACACAGCTCCTACAATGAGCAGTTCTTC.